This record covers a single T cell receptor (beta chain). This sample was included in a study of T cells in Graves' hyperthyroidism and ophthalmopathy. Newly diagnosed patients aged 18 to 65 had hyperthyroidism of under 2 months' duration. Each diagnosis was grounded in clinical symptoms, serum thyroxine and TRAb, thyroid ultrasound, and orbital computed tomography. RNA transcripts provided the source from which TCR beta CDR3 regions were amplified. A first-round RT-PCR of the TCR CDR3 used the HTBI primer set. TCRdb ran MiXCR on the multiplex PCR reads and lists one entry per CDR3 protein. The sample shows around 800,000 distinct CDR3 sequences, over 35% of them seen only once. This receptor was identified in a man between 18 and 29 years old with Graves' hyperthyroidism. The source material was blood.

The CDR3 DNA follows: TGTGCCTGGAGTACGGTCCTTGAAGCTTTCTTT. Translation gives CAWSTVLEAFF. The V gene is TRBV30, the J gene TRBJ1-1; D unresolved. Germline CDR1 reads GTSNPN; CDR2 reads SVGIG (reference sequence). V was shortened by 2 bases and J by 7 bases, with 8 bases between the two germline ends. CDR3 length: 11 amino acids.